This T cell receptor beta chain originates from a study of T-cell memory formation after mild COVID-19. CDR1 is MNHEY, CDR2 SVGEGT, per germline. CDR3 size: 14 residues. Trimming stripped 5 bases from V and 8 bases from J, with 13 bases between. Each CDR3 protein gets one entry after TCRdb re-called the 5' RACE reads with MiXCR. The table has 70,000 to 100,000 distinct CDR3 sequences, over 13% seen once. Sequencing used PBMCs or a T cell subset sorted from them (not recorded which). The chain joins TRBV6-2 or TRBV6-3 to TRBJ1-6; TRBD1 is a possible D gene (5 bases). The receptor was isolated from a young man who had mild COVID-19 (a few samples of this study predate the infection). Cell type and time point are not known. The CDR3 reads CASSDVRDDSPLHF. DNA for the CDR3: TGTGCCAGCAGTGACGTCAGGGACGATTCACCCCTCCACTTT.